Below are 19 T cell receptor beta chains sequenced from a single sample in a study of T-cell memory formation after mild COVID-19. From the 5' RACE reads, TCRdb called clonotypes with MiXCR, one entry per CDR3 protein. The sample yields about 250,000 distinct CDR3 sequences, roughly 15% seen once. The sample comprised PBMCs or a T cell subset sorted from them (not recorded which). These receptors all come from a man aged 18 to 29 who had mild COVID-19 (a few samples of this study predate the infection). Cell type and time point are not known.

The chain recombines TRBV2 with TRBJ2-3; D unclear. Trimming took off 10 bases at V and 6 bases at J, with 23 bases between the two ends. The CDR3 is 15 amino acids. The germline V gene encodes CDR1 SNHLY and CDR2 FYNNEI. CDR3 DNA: TGTGCCACCCGTGCTAGGTCGGACCCTGACGATACGCAGTATTTT. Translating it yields CATRARSDPDDTQYF.

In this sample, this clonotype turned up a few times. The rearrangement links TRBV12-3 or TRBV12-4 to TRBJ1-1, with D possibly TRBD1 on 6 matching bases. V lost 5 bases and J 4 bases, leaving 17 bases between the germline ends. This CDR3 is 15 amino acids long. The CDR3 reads CASSLQGSGGTEAFF. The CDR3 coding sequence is TGTGCCAGCAGTCTACAGGGATCGGGGGGCACTGAAGCTTTCTTT.

This chain's CDR3 is CASSSGRGTQYF. In DNA form, the CDR3 reads TGTGCCAGCAGTTCAGGACGTGGGACCCAGTACTTC. This chain joins TRBV12-3 or TRBV12-4 and TRBJ2-5; unclear D gene. The CDR3 covers 12 residues. Trimming removed 4 bases at V and 7 bases at J, with 10 bases between.

CDR3 residues: CSARDRAFYTEAFF. The CDR3 DNA follows: TGCAGTGCTAGAGATAGGGCCTTCTACACTGAAGCTTTCTTT. The V and J genes are TRBV20-1 and TRBJ1-1; D not certain. Germline V lookup: CDR1 DFQATT, CDR2 SNEGSKA (reference sequence). The V and J ends lost 0 bases and 3 bases respectively, with 11 bases between them. The CDR3 loop spans 14 amino acids.

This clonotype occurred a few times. CDR3 amino acids: CASSKGGEQFF. CDR3 DNA: TGCGCCAGCAGCAAGGGGGGTGAGCAGTTCTTC. V is TRBV5-1 and J is TRBJ2-1, with D tentatively TRBD1 or TRBD2 (6 bases each). The CDR3 extends over 11 amino acids. The V gene lost 4 bases and the J gene lost 9 bases, with 8 bases spanning the gap. CDR1 and CDR2 (germline): SGHRS, YFSETQ.

CDR3 sequence (DNA): TGTGCCAGCAGTTATTTTCAGGGGGCTGAAGCTTTCTTT. This codes for CASSYFQGAEAFF. V usage is TRBV6-5 and J usage is TRBJ1-1; 7 positions agree with TRBD1. In germline, CDR1 is MNHEY, CDR2 SVGAGI. The CDR3 covers 13 residues. Trimming cost V 3 bases and J 6 bases; bases outside gene matches: 4.

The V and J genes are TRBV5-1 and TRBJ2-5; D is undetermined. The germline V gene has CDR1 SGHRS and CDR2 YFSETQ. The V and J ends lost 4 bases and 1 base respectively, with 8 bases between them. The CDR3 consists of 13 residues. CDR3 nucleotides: TGCGCCAGCAGCATTGTCAGCCAAGAGACCCAGTACTTC. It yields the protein CASSIVSQETQYF.

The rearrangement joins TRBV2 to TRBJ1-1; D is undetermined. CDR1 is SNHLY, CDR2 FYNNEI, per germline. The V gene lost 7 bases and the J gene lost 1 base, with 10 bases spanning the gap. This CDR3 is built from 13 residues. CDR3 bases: TGTGCCAGCATTAAGGAGACGAACACTGAAGCTTTCTTT. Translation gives CASIKETNTEAFF.

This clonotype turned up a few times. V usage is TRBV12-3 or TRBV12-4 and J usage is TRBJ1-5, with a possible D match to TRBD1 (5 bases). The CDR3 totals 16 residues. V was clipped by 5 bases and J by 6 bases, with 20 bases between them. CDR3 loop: CASSPAGRGEGQPQHF. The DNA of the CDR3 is TGTGCCAGCAGTCCCGCCGGGCGGGGGGAGGGTCAGCCCCAGCATTTT.

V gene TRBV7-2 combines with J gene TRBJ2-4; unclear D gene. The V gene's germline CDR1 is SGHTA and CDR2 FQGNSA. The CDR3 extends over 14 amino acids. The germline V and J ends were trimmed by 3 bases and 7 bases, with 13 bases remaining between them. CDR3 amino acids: CASSLDRTPNIQYF. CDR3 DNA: TGTGCCAGCAGCTTGGACCGGACCCCGAACATTCAGTACTTC.

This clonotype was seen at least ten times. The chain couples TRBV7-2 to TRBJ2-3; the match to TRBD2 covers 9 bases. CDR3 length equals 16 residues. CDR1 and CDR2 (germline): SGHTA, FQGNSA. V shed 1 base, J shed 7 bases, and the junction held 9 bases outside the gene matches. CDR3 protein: CASSLVFGGGVNTQYF. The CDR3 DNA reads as TGTGCCAGCAGCTTAGTATTTGGCGGGGGGGTGAATACGCAGTATTTT.

The chain's CDR3 is CASSVDGVPYNEQFF. In DNA form, the CDR3 reads TGCGCCAGCAGCGTAGACGGGGTCCCCTACAATGAGCAGTTCTTC. The chain employs TRBV4-3 and TRBJ2-1; a weak D match, TRBD2 (5 bases). Per germline, CDR1 LGHNA and CDR2 YSLEER. The CDR3 covers 15 residues. Trimming stripped 5 bases from V and 2 bases from J, with 13 bases between.

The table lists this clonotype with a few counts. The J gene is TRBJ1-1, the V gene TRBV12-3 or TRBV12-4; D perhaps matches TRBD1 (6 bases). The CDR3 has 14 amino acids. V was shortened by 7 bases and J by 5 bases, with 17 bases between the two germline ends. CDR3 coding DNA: TGTGCCAGCACCGCACAGGGAGGTGGAACTGAAGCTTTCTTT. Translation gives CASTAQGGGTEAFF.

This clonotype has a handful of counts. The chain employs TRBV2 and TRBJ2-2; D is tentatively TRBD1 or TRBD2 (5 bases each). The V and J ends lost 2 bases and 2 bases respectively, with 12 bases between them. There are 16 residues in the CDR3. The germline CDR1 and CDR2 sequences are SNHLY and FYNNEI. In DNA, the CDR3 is TGTGCCAGCAGTGAAAATCGGGGCGTAAACACCGGGGAGCTGTTTTTT. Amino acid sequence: CASSENRGVNTGELFF.

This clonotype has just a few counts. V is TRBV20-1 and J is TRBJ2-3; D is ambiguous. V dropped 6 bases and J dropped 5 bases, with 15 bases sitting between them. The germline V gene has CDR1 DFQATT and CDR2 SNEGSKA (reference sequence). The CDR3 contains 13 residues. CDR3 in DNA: TGCAGTGCGAGGCAGCAGGCTAAAGATACGCAGTATTTT. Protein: CSARQQAKDTQYF.

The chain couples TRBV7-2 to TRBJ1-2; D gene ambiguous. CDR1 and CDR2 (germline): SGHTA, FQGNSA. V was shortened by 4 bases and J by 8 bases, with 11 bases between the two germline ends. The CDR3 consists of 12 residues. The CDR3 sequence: CASSSISRGYTF. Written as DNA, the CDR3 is TGTGCCAGCAGCTCGATTTCTCGCGGCTACACCTTC.

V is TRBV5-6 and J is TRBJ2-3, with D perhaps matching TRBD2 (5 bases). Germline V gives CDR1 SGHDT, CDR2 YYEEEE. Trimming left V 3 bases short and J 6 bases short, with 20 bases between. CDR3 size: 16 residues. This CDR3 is CASSSGAGTGLDTQYF. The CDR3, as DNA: TGTGCCAGCAGCTCCGGTGCGGGTACGGGGTTGGATACGCAGTATTTT.

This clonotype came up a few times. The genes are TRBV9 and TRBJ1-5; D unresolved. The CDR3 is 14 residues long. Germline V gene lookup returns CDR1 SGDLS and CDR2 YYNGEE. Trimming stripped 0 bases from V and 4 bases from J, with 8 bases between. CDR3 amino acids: CASSVEAVNQPQHF. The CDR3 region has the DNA TGTGCCAGCAGCGTAGAGGCAGTAAATCAGCCCCAGCATTTT.

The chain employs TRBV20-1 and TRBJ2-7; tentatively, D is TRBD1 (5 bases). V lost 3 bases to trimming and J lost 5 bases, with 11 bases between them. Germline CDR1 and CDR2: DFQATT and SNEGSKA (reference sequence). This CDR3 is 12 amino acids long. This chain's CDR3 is CSASRAAHEQYV. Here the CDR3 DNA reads TGCAGTGCTAGCAGGGCGGCTCACGAGCAGTACGTC.